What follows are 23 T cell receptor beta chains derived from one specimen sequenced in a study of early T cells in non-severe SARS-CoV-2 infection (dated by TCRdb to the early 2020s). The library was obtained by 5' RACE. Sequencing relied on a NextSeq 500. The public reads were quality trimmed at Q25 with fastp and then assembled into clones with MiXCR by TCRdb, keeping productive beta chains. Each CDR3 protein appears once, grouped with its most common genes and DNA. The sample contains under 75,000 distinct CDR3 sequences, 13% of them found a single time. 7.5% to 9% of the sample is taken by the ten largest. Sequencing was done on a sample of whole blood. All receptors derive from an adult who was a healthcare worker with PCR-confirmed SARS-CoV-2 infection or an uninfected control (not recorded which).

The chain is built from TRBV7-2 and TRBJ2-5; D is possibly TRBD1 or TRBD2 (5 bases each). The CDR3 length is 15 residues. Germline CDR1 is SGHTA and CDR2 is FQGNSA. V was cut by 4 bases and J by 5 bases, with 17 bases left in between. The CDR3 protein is CASSSPLTGRETQYF. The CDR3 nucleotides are TGTGCCAGCAGCTCCCCACTCACGGGACGGGAGACCCAGTACTTC.

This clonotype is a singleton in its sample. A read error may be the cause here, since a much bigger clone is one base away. The CDR3 coding sequence is TGTGCCAGCGGCCCACCGGGACAGGGAATGCCTGAAGCTTTCTTT. Its translation: CASGPPGQGMPEAFF. The chain joins TRBV7-2 to TRBJ1-1, with 9 bases that match TRBD1. The CDR3 has 15 residues. Germline V gene sequence: CDR1 SGHTA, CDR2 FQGNSA. V trimming: 8 bases; J trimming: 6 bases; junction bases outside the gene matches: 13.

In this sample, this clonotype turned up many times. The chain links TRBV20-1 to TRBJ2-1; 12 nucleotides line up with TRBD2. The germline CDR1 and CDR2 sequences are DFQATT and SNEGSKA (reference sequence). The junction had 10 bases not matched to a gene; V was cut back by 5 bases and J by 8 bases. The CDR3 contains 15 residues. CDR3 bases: TGCAGTGCTCTGACTCTAGCGGGAGGGATACATGAGCAGTTCTTC. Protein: CSALTLAGGIHEQFF.

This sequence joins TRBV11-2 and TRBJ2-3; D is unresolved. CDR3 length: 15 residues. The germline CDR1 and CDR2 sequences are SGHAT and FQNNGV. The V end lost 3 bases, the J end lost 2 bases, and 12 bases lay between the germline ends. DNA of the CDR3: TGTGCCAGCAGCTTCTCCGCCAACCCCACAGATACGCAGTATTTT. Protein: CASSFSANPTDTQYF.

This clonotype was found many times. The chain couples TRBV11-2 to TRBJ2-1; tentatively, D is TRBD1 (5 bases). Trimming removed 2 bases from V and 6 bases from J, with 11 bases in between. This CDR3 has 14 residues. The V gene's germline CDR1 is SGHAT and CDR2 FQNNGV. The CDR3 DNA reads TGTGCCAGCAGCTTAAACAGGCTGGGCAATGAGCAGTTCTTC. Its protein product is CASSLNRLGNEQFF.

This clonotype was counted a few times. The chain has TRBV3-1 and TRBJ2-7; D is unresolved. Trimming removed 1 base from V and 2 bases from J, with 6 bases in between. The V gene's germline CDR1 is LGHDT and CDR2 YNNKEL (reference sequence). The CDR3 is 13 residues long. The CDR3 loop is CASSQVRAYEQYF. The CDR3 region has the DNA TGTGCCAGCAGCCAAGTACGGGCCTACGAGCAGTACTTC.

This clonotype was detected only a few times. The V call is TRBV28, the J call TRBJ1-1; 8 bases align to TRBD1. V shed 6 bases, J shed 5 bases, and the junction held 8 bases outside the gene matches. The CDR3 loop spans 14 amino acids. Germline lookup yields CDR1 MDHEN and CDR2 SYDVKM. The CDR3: CASRYRGATTEAFF. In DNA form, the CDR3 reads TGTGCCAGCAGATACAGGGGGGCTACAACTGAAGCTTTCTTT. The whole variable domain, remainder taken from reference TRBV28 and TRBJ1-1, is DVKVTQSSRYLVKRTGEKVFLECVQDMDHENMFWYRQDPGLGLRLIYFSYDVKMKEKGDIPEGYSVSREKKERFSLILESASTNQTSMYLCASRYRGATTEAFFGQGTRLTVV.

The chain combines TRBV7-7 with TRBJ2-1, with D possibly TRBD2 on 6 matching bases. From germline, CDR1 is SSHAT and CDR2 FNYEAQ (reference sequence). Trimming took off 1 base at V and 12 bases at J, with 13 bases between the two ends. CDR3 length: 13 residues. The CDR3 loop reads CASSLVPSDRQFF. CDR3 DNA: TGTGCCAGCAGCTTAGTTCCTAGCGATAGGCAGTTCTTC.

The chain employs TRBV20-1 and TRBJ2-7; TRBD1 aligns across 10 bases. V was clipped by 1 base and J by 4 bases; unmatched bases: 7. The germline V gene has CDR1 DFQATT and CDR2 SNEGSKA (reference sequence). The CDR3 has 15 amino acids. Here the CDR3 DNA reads TGCAGTGCTAGAGTGTGGACAGGGGGACGGTACGAGCAGTACTTC. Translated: CSARVWTGGRYEQYF.

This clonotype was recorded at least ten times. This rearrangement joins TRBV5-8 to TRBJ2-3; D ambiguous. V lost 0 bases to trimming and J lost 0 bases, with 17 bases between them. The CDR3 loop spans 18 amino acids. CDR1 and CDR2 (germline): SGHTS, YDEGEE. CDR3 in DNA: TGTGCCAGCAGCTTGGTCCCGACCGGTCCGGTTAGCACAGATACGCAGTATTTT. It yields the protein CASSLVPTGPVSTDTQYF.

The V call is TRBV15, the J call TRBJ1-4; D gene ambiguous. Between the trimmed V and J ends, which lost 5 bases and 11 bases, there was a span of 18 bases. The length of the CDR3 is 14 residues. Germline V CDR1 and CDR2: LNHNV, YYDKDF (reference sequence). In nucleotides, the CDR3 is TGTGCCACCAGCGGAAGCGACACCGGAGAGAAACTGTTTTTT. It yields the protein CATSGSDTGEKLFF. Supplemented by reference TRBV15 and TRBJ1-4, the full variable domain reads DAMVIQNPRYQVTQFGKPVTLSCSQTLNHNVMYWYQQKSSQAPKLLFHYYDKDFNNEADTPDNFQSRRPNTSFCFLDIRSPGLGDTAMYLCATSGSDTGEKLFFGSGTQLSVL.

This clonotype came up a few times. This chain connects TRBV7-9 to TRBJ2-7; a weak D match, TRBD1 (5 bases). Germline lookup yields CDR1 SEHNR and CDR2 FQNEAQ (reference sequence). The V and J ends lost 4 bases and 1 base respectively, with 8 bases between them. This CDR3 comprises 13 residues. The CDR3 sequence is CASSSGHSYEQYF. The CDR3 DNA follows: TGTGCCAGCAGCTCAGGACATTCCTACGAGCAGTACTTC.

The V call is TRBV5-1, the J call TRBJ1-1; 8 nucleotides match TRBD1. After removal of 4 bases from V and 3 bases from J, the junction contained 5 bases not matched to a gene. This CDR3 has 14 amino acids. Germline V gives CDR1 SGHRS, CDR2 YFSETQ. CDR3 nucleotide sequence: TGCGCCAGCAGCCCCGGACAGGGAGACACTGAAGCTTTCTTT. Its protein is CASSPGQGDTEAFF.

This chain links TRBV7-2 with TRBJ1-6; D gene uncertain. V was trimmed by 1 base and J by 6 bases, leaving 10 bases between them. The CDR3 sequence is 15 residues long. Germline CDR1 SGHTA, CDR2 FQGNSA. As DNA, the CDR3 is TGTGCCAGCAGCTTAGTCAATACCGGTAATTCACCCCTCCACTTT. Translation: CASSLVNTGNSPLHF.

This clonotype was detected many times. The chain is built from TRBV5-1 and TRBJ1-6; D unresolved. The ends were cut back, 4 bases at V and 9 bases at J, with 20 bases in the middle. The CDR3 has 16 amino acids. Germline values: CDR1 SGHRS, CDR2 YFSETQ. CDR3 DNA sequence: TGCGCCAGCAGCCAAAACCCCGACACCCAAATTTCACCCCTCCACTTT. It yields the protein CASSQNPDTQISPLHF.

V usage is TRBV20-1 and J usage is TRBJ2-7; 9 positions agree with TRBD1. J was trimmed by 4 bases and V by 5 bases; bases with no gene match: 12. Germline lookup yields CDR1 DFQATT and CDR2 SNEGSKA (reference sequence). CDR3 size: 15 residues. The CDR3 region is CSALRGGQGIYEQYF. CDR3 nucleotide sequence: TGCAGTGCTCTCCGAGGGGGACAGGGAATTTACGAGCAGTACTTC.

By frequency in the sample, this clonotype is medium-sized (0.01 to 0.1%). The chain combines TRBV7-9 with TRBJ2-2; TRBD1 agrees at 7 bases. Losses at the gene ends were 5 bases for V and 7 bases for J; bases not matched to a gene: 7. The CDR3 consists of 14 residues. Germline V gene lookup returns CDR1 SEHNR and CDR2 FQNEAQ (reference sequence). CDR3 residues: CASSLDRVVGELFF. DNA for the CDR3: TGTGCCAGCAGCCTCGACAGGGTCGTCGGGGAGCTGTTTTTT.

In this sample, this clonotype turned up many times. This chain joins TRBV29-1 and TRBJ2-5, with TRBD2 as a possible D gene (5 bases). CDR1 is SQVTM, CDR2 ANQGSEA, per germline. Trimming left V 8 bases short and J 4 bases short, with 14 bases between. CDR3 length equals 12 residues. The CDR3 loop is CSSEEAGETQYF. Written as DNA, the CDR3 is TGCAGCTCCGAGGAGGCCGGAGAGACCCAGTACTTC.

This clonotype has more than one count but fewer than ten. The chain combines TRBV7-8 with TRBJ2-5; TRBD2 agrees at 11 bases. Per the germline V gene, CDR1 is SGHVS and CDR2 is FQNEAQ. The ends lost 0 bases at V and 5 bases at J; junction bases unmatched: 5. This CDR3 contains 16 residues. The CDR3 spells CASSLAALAGVETQYF. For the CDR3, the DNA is TGTGCCAGCAGCTTAGCCGCACTAGCGGGAGTTGAGACCCAGTACTTC.

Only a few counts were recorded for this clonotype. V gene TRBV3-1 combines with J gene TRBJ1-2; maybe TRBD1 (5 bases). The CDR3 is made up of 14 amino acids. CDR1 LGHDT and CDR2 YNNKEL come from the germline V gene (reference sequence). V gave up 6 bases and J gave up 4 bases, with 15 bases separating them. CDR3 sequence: CASRPGTSGYGYTF. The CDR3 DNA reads TGTGCCAGCAGACCCGGGACGTCCGGCTATGGCTACACCTTC.

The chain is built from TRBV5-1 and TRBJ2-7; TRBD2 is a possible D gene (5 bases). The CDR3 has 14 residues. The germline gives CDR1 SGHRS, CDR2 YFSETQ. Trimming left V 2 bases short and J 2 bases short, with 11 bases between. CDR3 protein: CASSFELGPYEQYF. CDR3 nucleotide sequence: TGCGCCAGCAGCTTCGAACTAGGTCCCTACGAGCAGTACTTC.

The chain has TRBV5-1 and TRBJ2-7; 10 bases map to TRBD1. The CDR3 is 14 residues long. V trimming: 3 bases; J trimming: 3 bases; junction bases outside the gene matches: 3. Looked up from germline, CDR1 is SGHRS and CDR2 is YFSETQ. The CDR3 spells CASSSDRGLYEQYF. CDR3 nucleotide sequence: TGCGCCAGCAGCTCTGACAGGGGGCTCTACGAGCAGTACTTC.

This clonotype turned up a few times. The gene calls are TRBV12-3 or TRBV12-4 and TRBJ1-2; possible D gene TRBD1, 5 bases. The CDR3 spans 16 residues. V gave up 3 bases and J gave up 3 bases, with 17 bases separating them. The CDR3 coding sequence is TGTGCCAGCAGTTTGGGGCAGGGTTTGGAGGACTATGGCTACACCTTC. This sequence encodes CASSLGQGLEDYGYTF.